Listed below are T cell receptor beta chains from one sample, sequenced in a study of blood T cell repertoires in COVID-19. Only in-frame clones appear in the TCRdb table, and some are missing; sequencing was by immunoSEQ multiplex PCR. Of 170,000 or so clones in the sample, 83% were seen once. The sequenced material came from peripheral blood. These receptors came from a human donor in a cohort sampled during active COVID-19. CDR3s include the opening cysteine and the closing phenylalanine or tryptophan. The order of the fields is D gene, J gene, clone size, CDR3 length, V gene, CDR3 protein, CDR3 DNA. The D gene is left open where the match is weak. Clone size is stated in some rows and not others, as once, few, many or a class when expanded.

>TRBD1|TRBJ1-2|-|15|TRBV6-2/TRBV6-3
CASSYGQEAGYGYTF
TGTGCCAGCAGTTATGGACAGGAAGCGGGCTATGGCTACACCTTC
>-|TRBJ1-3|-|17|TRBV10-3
CAIREGTGMMSGNTIYF
TGTGCCATCAGAGAGGGCACAGGGATGATGTCTGGAAACACCATATATTTT
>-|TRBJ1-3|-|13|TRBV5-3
CARSFVFGGTIYF
TGTGCCAGAAGCTTCGTTTTTGGCGGGACCATATATTTT
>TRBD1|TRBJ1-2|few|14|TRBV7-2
CASSSSGGTYGYTF
TGTGCCAGCAGCTCGTCAGGGGGCACCTATGGCTACACCTTC
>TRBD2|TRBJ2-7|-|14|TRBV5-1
CVSSFPGGGYEQYF
TGCGTCAGCAGCTTTCCGGGGGGAGGCTACGAGCAGTACTTC
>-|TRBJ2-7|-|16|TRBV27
CASSLFRGSTSYEQYF
TGTGCCAGCAGTTTATTCCGGGGGAGTACTTCCTACGAGCAGTACTTC
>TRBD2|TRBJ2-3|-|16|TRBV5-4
CASSTKREASTDTQYF
TGTGCCAGCAGCACCAAGCGGGAGGCCAGCACAGATACGCAGTATTTT
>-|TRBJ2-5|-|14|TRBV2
CASSEGGRGETQYF
TGTGCCAGCAGTGAAGGGGGTAGGGGGGAGACCCAGTACTTC
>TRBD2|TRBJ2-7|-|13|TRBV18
CASSPGEGYEQYF
TGTGCCAGCTCACCCGGGGAGGGGTACGAGCAGTACTTC
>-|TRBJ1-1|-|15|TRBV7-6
CASSFLTDRNTEAFF
TGTGCCAGCAGCTTCCTTACCGACAGAAACACTGAAGCTTTCTTT
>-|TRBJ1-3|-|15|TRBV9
CASSVVGGSGNTIYF
TGTGCCAGCAGCGTAGTGGGGGGGTCAGGAAACACCATATATTTT
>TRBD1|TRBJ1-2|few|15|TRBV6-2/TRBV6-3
CASSYPGQGNYGYTF
TGTGCCAGCAGTTACCCGGGACAGGGAAACTATGGCTACACCTTC
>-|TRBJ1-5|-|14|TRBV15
CATSRGFQGQPQHF
TGTGCCACCAGCAGAGGGTTTCAGGGGCAGCCCCAGCATTTT
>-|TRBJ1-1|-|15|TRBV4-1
CASSQERGLFAEAFF
TGCGCCAGCAGCCAAGAAAGGGGTCTCTTCGCTGAAGCTTTCTTT
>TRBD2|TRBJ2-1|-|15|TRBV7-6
CASSPLGRAYNEQFF
TGTGCCAGCAGTCCCCTCGGGAGGGCCTACAATGAGCAGTTCTTC
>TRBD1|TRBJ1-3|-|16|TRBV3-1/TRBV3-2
CASSQGTGTSGNTIYF
TGTGCCAGCAGCCAAGGGACAGGGACCTCTGGAAACACCATATATTTT
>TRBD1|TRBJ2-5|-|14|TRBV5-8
CASSLSGQGETQYF
TGTGCCAGCAGCTTGTCGGGACAGGGTGAGACCCAGTACTTC
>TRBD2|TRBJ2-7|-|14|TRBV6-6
CASTLASGAYEQYF
TGTGCCAGCACTCTCGCGAGCGGGGCTTACGAGCAGTACTTC
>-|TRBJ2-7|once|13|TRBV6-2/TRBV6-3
CASSYGPSYEQYF
TGTGCCAGCAGTTACGGGCCCTCCTACGAGCAGTACTTC
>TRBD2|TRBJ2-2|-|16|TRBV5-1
CASSTLAGGNTGELFF
TGCGCCAGCAGCACCCTAGCGGGGGGGAACACCGGGGAGCTGTTTTTT
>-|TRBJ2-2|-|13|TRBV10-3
CAIKDSYTGELFF
TGTGCCATCAAGGACAGTTACACCGGGGAGCTGTTTTTT
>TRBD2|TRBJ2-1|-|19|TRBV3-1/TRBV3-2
CASSQGREVVAGGDNEQFF
TGTGCCAGCAGCCAAGGGAGAGAGGTAGTAGCGGGAGGGGACAATGAGCAGTTCTTC
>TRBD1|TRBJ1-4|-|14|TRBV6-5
CASSDRASNEKLFF
TGTGCCAGCAGCGACAGGGCGTCTAATGAAAAACTGTTTTTT
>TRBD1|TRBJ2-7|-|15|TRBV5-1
CASSLDGTGTNEQYF
TGCGCCAGCAGCTTGGACGGGACAGGGACGAACGAGCAGTACTTC
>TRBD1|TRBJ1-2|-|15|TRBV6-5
CASSRDSLSNYGYTF
TGTGCCAGCAGCCGGGACAGTCTGTCTAACTATGGCTACACCTTC
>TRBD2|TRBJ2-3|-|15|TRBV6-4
CASSDLAGGTDTQYF
TGTGCCAGCAGTGACCTAGCGGGGGGCACAGATACGCAGTATTTT
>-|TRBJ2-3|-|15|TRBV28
CASSLGAAGTDTQYF
TGTGCCAGCAGTTTAGGCGCGGCGGGCACAGATACGCAGTATTTT
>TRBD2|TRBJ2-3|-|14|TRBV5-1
CASSLGLHTDTQYF
TGCGCCAGCAGCCTGGGACTACACACAGATACGCAGTATTTT
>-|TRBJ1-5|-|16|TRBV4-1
CASSQESTGGNQPQHF
TGCGCCAGCAGCCAAGAGAGTACGGGGGGGAATCAGCCCCAGCATTTT
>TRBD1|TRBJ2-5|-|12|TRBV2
CASYTGEETQYF
TGTGCCAGCTACACAGGGGAAGAGACCCAGTACTTC
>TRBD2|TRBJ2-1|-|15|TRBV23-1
CASSARGCLYNEQFF
TGCGCCAGCAGTGCGCGGGGGTGCTTATACAATGAGCAGTTCTTC
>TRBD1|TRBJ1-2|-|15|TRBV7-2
CASSSGQGSTYGYTF
TGTGCCAGCAGCTCCGGACAGGGCTCGACCTATGGCTACACCTTC
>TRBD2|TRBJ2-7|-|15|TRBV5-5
CASSLSAGGPYEQYF
TGTGCCAGCAGCTTGTCAGCGGGAGGGCCGTACGAGCAGTACTTC
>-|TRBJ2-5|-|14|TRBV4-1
CASSQGDSPETQYF
TGCGCCAGCAGCCAAGGCGACAGTCCTGAGACCCAGTACTTC
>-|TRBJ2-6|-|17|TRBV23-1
CASSRGGPSSGANVLTF
TGCGCCAGCAGTCGAGGGGGACCGAGTTCTGGGGCCAACGTCCTGACTTTC
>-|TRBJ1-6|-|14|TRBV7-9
CASSLGQLNSPLHF
TGTGCCAGCAGCTTAGGCCAACTTAATTCACCCCTCCACTTT
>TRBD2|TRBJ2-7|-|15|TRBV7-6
CASSPTSGSSYEQYF
TGTGCCAGCAGCCCGACTAGCGGGAGTTCCTACGAGCAGTACTTC
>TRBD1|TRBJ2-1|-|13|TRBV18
CASSRDRVNEQFF
TGTGCCAGCTCACGCGACAGGGTCAATGAGCAGTTCTTC
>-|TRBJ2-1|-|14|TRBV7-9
CASSLVAGADEQFF
TGTGCCAGCAGCTTAGTGGCGGGGGCGGATGAGCAGTTCTTC
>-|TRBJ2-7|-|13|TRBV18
CASSPQTAGEQYF
TGTGCCAGCTCACCACAAACGGCCGGGGAGCAGTACTTC
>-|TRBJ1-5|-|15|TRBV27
CASSLGTTSNQPQHF
TGTGCCAGCAGTTTAGGGACAACTAGCAATCAGCCCCAGCATTTT
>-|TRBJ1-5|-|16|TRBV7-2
CASSLIADDSNQPQHF
TGTGCCAGCAGCTTAATAGCAGATGATAGCAATCAGCCCCAGCATTTT
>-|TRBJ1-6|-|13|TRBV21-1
CASSNQGRSPLHF
TGTGCCAGCAGCAACCAGGGTCGCTCACCCCTCCACTTT
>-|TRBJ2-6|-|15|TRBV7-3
CASSLNPGGANVLTF
TGTGCCAGCAGCTTGAATCCCGGGGGGGCCAACGTCCTGACTTTC
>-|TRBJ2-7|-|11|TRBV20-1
CSAKGDYEQYF
TGCAGTGCTAAGGGGGACTACGAGCAGTACTTC